These 22 T cell receptor beta chains came from one sample sequenced in a study of early T cells in non-severe SARS-CoV-2 infection. MiXCR, run by TCRdb on the 5' RACE reads, gives a single entry per CDR3 protein. Of roughly 70,000 distinct CDR3 sequences listed, around 18% are singletons. This material consisted of whole blood, taken at baseline. These receptor sequences come from an adult who was a healthcare worker with PCR-confirmed SARS-CoV-2 infection or an uninfected control (not recorded which).

The chain links TRBV11-2 to TRBJ2-2, with 10 bases that match TRBD1. The V segment lost 6 bases and the J segment 4 bases; nucleotides outside the gene matches: 17. CDR3 size: 19 residues. Germline V gene sequence: CDR1 SGHAT, CDR2 FQNNGV. The DNA of the CDR3 is TGTGCCAGCAGTCGTACCGGGACAGGGGTGTGGGAAGCCACCGGGGAGCTGTTTTTT. The encoded protein is CASSRTGTGVWEATGELFF. The full variable domain, with the rest looked up from reference TRBV11-2 and TRBJ2-2, is EAGVAQSPRYKIIEKRQSVAFWCNPISGHATLYWYQQILGQGPKLLIQFQNNGVVDDSQLPKDRFSAERLKGVDSTLKIQPAKLEDSAVYLCASSRTGTGVWEATGELFFGEGSRLTVL.

This clonotype was found a few times. This chain joins TRBV28 and TRBJ1-5, with D hard to call. From germline, CDR1 is MDHEN and CDR2 SYDVKM. The CDR3 runs to 16 residues. Trimming cost V 6 bases and J 1 base, with 16 bases left between them. CDR3 residues: CASSSGLRRSNQPQHF. The DNA for the CDR3 is TGTGCCAGCAGCTCCGGACTTCGGCGGAGCAATCAGCCCCAGCATTTT.

The table lists this clonotype with a few counts. This sequence joins TRBV20-1 and TRBJ2-1, with D tentatively TRBD2 (6 bases). Germline lookup yields CDR1 DFQATT and CDR2 SNEGSKA (reference sequence). This CDR3 has 13 amino acids. Trimming pared 7 bases from V and 7 bases from J, leaving 17 bases between. The DNA for the CDR3 is TGCAGTGTCACGCCCGCGGGGAAGAATGAGCAGTTCTTC. Amino acids: CSVTPAGKNEQFF.

This clonotype was counted only a few times. The chain is built from TRBV5-1 and TRBJ1-1, with D perhaps TRBD1 (6 bases). With 4 bases removed from V and 4 bases from J, the gap between germline ends came to 14 bases. The length of the CDR3 is 14 residues. Germline V gene data show CDR1 as SGHRS and CDR2 as YFSETQ. Here the CDR3 reads CASSVGGASTEAFF. In DNA form, the CDR3 reads TGCGCCAGCAGCGTAGGGGGGGCGAGCACTGAAGCTTTCTTT.

This clonotype was recorded a few times. The chain carries TRBV7-2 and TRBJ2-7; no reliable D call. Deletions cut 1 base from V and 3 bases from J, with 10 bases between. The germline V gene has CDR1 SGHTA and CDR2 FQGNSA. The CDR3 runs to 14 residues. The CDR3: CASSLDARVYEQYF. The CDR3 DNA follows: TGTGCCAGCAGCTTAGACGCTCGGGTCTACGAGCAGTACTTC. Drawing the rest from reference TRBV7-2 and TRBJ2-7, the complete variable domain is GAGVSQSPSNKVTEKGKDVELRCDPISGHTALYWYRQSLGQGLEFLIYFQGNSAPDKSGLPSDRFSAERTGGSVSTLTIQRTQQEDSAVYLCASSLDARVYEQYFGPGTRLTVT.

The CDR3 sequence is CASSYHGTSGIRSYEQYF. DNA of the CDR3: TGTGCCAGCAGTTACCATGGGACTAGCGGCATCCGCTCCTACGAGCAGTACTTC. V usage is TRBV6-5 and J usage is TRBJ2-7; 11 bases are shared with TRBD2. This CDR3 region has 18 residues. V dropped 2 bases and J dropped 0; count of bases not matched to a gene: 9. Germline V CDR1 and CDR2: MNHEY, SVGAGI.

The chain couples TRBV12-3 or TRBV12-4 to TRBJ2-1, with a tentative D call TRBD1 (5 bases). Trimming left V 7 bases short and J 5 bases short, with 6 bases between. The CDR3 contains 11 residues. CDR3 sequence: CASNRNNEQFF. CDR3 DNA: TGTGCCAGCAACAGGAACAATGAGCAGTTCTTC.

The chain recombines TRBV6-6 with TRBJ1-3, with 7 bases matching TRBD1. The CDR3 totals 16 residues. V shed 0 bases and J 4 bases; nucleotides not matched to a gene: 6. CDR1 is MNHNY and CDR2 is SVGAGI in the germline V gene (reference sequence). The CDR3 bases are TGTGCCAGCAGTTACTCACAGGGGTTGAGAGGAAACACCATATATTTT. It translates to CASSYSQGLRGNTIYF.

V and J are TRBV6-6 and TRBJ2-7; D possibly corresponds to TRBD1 (6 bases). V lost 1 base, J lost 5 bases, and 12 bases lay in between. The CDR3 sequence is 14 residues long. Germline CDR1 MNHNY, CDR2 SVGAGI (reference sequence). The CDR3 coding sequence is TGTGCCAGCAGTTACTTTTCTAGACAGGACGAGCAGTACTTC. It yields the protein CASSYFSRQDEQYF.

The V and J genes are TRBV6-2 or TRBV6-3 and TRBJ2-7, with TRBD1 matching 7 bases. J lost 1 base, V lost 6 bases, and 9 bases had no gene match. The CDR3 is 15 residues long. The germline V gene encodes CDR1 MNHEY and CDR2 SVGEGT. The CDR3 region is CASRTRQGRSYEQYF. For the CDR3, the DNA is TGTGCCAGCAGGACTCGACAGGGACGATCCTACGAGCAGTACTTC.

Comment on this clonotype: One end of the junction does not line up with germline, which may come from a read error. The chain combines TRBV7-9 with TRBJ1-4, with D possibly matching TRBD1 (6 bases). The CDR3 runs to 15 residues. From germline, CDR1 is SEHNR and CDR2 FQNEAQ (reference sequence). For the CDR3, the DNA is TGTGCCAGCAGCTCTAAGACATCCTCAGGGGAAAAACTGTATTTT. The encoded protein is CASSSKTSSGEKLYF.

The chain carries TRBV7-9 and TRBJ1-6; D is undetermined. From germline, CDR1 is SEHNR and CDR2 FQNEAQ (reference sequence). The germline V and J ends were trimmed by 1 base and 9 bases, with 7 bases remaining between them. The CDR3 extends over 13 amino acids. CDR3 DNA sequence: TGTGCCAGCAGCTTAGGTACGGGTTCACCCCTCCACTTT. This sequence encodes CASSLGTGSPLHF.

A few counts support this clonotype. The chain joins TRBV12-3 or TRBV12-4 to TRBJ2-3, with a tentative D call TRBD2 (6 bases). V shed 2 bases and J shed 0 bases, with 12 bases lying between them. The CDR3 length is 16 residues. The CDR3 sequence: CASSLRGSASTDTQYF. The CDR3 nucleotides are TGTGCCAGCAGTTTACGGGGGTCCGCTAGCACAGATACGCAGTATTTT.

CDR3 bases: TGTGCCAGCAGCCTTTTGGGACAGGGGAACTATGGCTACACCTTC. Translation gives CASSLLGQGNYGYTF. The rearrangement uses TRBV9 and TRBJ1-2; 10 bases align to TRBD1. The CDR3 length is 15 residues. CDR1 is SGDLS and CDR2 is YYNGEE in the germline V gene. V dropped 4 bases and J dropped 2; count of bases not matched to a gene: 5.

The chain is built from TRBV12-3 or TRBV12-4 and TRBJ2-2; D unresolved. V was pared by 7 bases and J by 0 bases, with 12 bases between. This CDR3 comprises 15 residues. This CDR3 is CASNLGRTNTGELFF. CDR3 bases: TGTGCCAGCAACCTTGGACGGACGAACACCGGGGAGCTGTTTTTT.

The genes are TRBV5-6 and TRBJ2-1; a weak D match, TRBD1 (6 bases). Trimming removed 0 bases at V and 0 bases at J, with 16 bases between. CDR1 and CDR2 (germline): SGHDT, YYEEEE. The CDR3 has 18 residues. CDR3 sequence reads: CASSLAKGHQSSYNEQFF. The DNA for the CDR3 is TGTGCCAGCAGCTTGGCAAAGGGACATCAGAGCTCCTACAATGAGCAGTTCTTC.

This clonotype was seen a few times. The chain joins TRBV6-5 to TRBJ1-6; 7 bases agree with TRBD1. The CDR3 loop spans 15 amino acids. The germline V gene has CDR1 MNHEY and CDR2 SVGAGI. Trimming took 2 bases from V and 7 from J; bases not matched to a gene: 5. The CDR3 bases are TGTGCCAGCAGTTACGGACAGGTCTCAAATTCACCCCTCCACTTT. Protein: CASSYGQVSNSPLHF.

Here the CDR3 DNA reads TGTGCCACCAGTGATGTGCCGGGACAGGCCTACAATGAGCAGTTCTTC. It encodes CATSDVPGQAYNEQFF. The chain combines TRBV24-1 with TRBJ2-1, with 8 bases matching TRBD1. There are 16 residues in the CDR3. CDR1 is KGHDR, CDR2 SFDVKD, per germline. The V and J ends lost 3 bases and 2 bases, in that order; junction bases with no gene match: 5.

This clonotype was seen a handful of times. V is TRBV7-2 and J is TRBJ1-1; D gene unclear. The V end was cut by 2 bases, the J end by 0 bases, with 13 bases between. CDR1 is SGHTA and CDR2 is FQGNSA in the germline V gene. This CDR3 has 16 amino acids. This CDR3 is CASSLQAALMNTEAFF. DNA for the CDR3: TGTGCCAGCAGCTTACAGGCAGCCTTGATGAACACTGAAGCTTTCTTT.

The rearrangement uses TRBV10-3 and TRBJ1-6; a weak D match, TRBD1 (6 bases). The V end lost 6 bases, the J end lost 4 bases, and 16 bases lay between the germline ends. The CDR3 extends over 16 amino acids. From germline, CDR1 is ENHRY and CDR2 SYGVKD. CDR3 sequence: CAIRPPGDGYNSPLHF. CDR3 nucleotide sequence: TGTGCCATCAGACCCCCAGGGGATGGGTATAATTCACCCCTCCACTTT.

The chain recombines TRBV6-5 with TRBJ1-2, with D perhaps TRBD1 (5 bases). The CDR3 contains 12 residues. Germline V gene lookup returns CDR1 MNHEY and CDR2 SVGAGI. V was pared by 8 bases and J by 6 bases, with 13 bases between. For the CDR3, the DNA is TGTGCCAGCGGTTCGGGGCTCAATGGCTACACCTTC. Translated: CASGSGLNGYTF.

CDR3 coding DNA: TGTGCCAGCAGCCGGCAGGTCGGGAGAGATACGCAGTATTTT. Its protein is CASSRQVGRDTQYF. The chain uses TRBV14 and TRBJ2-3; the D gene is possibly TRBD2 (6 bases). The V gene's germline CDR1 is SGHDN and CDR2 FVKESK. With 4 bases removed from V and 5 bases from J, the gap between germline ends came to 13 bases. The length of the CDR3 is 14 residues. Full variable domain (missing parts from reference TRBV14 and TRBJ2-3): EAGVTQFPSHSVIEKGQTVTLRCDPISGHDNLYWYRRVMGKEIKFLLHFVKESKQDESGMPNNRFLAERTGGTYSTLKVQPAELEDSGVYFCASSRQVGRDTQYFGPGTRLTVL.